These 22 T cell receptor beta chains came from one sample sequenced in a study of blood T cell repertoires in COVID-19. Repertoires were generated with immunoSEQ multiplex PCR, while TCRdb's copy carries only in-frame clones and drops some. Among 200,000 to 250,000 clones listed, roughly 86% were seen once. The sequencing sample was made of peripheral blood. These receptors all come from a woman aged 45-65 years with COVID-19, enrolled during active disease.

V gene TRBV6-1 combines with J gene TRBJ1-2; 8 bases agree with TRBD1. The length of the CDR3 is 16 residues. CDR1 MNHNS and CDR2 SASEGT come from the germline V gene. The junction had 13 bases not matched to a gene; V was cut back by 4 bases and J by 6 bases. As DNA, the CDR3 is TGTGCCAGCAGTGGCTTGAGGACGGGACAGGTCAATGGCTACACCTTC. The encoded protein is CASSGLRTGQVNGYTF.

The chain has TRBV5-6 and TRBJ2-3, with D perhaps TRBD1 (5 bases). V shed 0 bases and J shed 11 bases, with 7 bases lying between them. The CDR3 has 11 amino acids. Germline V gene data show CDR1 as SGHDT and CDR2 as YYEEEE. The CDR3 reads CASSLGGWQYF. For the CDR3, the DNA is TGTGCCAGCAGCTTGGGGGGCTGGCAGTATTTT.

The chain carries TRBV25-1 and TRBJ1-2; TRBD1 matches 7 bases. The CDR3 consists of 18 residues. Germline V gives CDR1 MGHDK, CDR2 SYGVNS. Unmatched junction bases numbered 14, after V lost 4 bases and J lost 0 bases. The CDR3 DNA reads TGTGCCAGCAGTGGCCCCCTCCTGACAGGGCCAGCTAACTATGGCTACACCTTC. Its translation: CASSGPLLTGPANYGYTF.

The chain carries TRBV5-6 and TRBJ2-1; 12 bases fit TRBD1. This CDR3 spans 15 amino acids. The ends lost 2 bases at V and 9 bases at J; junction bases unmatched: 6. Germline assignment: CDR1 SGHDT and CDR2 YYEEEE. The CDR3 protein is CASSFRDRGLGEQFF. CDR3 bases: TGTGCCAGCAGCTTCCGGGACAGGGGGCTAGGTGAGCAGTTCTTC.

The rearrangement joins TRBV4-2 to TRBJ1-2; unclear D gene. The CDR3 is 14 amino acids. V shed 0 bases and J shed 6 bases, with 11 bases lying between them. CDR1 is LGHNA, CDR2 YNFKEQ, per germline. The DNA of the CDR3 is TGTGCCAGCAGCCAAGATACGCGGGGTAATGGCTACACCTTC. Encoded protein: CASSQDTRGNGYTF.

V gene TRBV7-2 combines with J gene TRBJ1-2; TRBD1 aligns across 10 bases. V lost 10 bases, J lost 2 bases, and 4 bases stayed unmatched. The CDR3 extends over 13 amino acids. Germline V CDR1 and CDR2: SGHTA, FQGNSA. CDR3 DNA: TGTGCCACAGGACAGGGGGGAAACTATGGCTACACCTTC. It codes for CATGQGGNYGYTF. The whole variable domain, remainder taken from reference TRBV7-2 and TRBJ1-2, is GAGVSQSPSNKVTEKGKDVELRCDPISGHTALYWYRQSLGQGLEFLIYFQGNSAPDKSGLPSDRFSAERTGGSVSTLTIQRTQQEDSAVYLCATGQGGNYGYTFGSGTRLTVV.

The chain links TRBV5-5 to TRBJ1-5, with 7 bases identical to TRBD1. The germline gives CDR1 SGHKS, CDR2 YYEKEE (reference sequence). This CDR3 has 17 residues. V trimming: 2 bases; J trimming: 0 bases; junction bases outside the gene matches: 8. The CDR3 nucleotides read TGTGCCAGCAGCTTAGGGACAGTTGTGTATAGCAATCAGCCCCAGCATTTT. Its protein product is CASSLGTVVYSNQPQHF.

This chain uses TRBV30 with TRBJ1-4; 7 bases line up with TRBD1. V shed 0 bases, J shed 4 bases, and the junction held 5 bases outside the gene matches. There are 15 residues in the CDR3. Germline values: CDR1 GTSNPN, CDR2 SVGIG (reference sequence). CDR3 nucleotide sequence: TGTGCCTGGAGTGTAACCGACAGGGATAATGAAAAACTGTTTTTT. Protein product: CAWSVTDRDNEKLFF.

This chain connects TRBV9 to TRBJ1-2; 7 nucleotides match TRBD1. Germline-derived CDR1 and CDR2 are SGDLS and YYNGEE. Germline trimming cut 4 bases from V and 3 bases from J; bases unmatched to any gene: 6. This CDR3 has 14 residues. CDR3 in amino acids: CASSPDREYYGYTF. For the CDR3, the DNA is TGTGCCAGCAGCCCAGACAGGGAATACTATGGCTACACCTTC. Using reference TRBV9 and TRBJ1-2 for the parts outside the CDR3, the full variable domain is DSGVTQTPKHLITATGQRVTLRCSPRSGDLSVYWYQQSLDQGLQFLIQYYNGEERAKGNILERFSAQQFPDLHSELNLSSLELGDSALYFCASSPDREYYGYTFGSGTRLTVV.

A few counts support this clone. V gene TRBV9 combines with J gene TRBJ2-3, with TRBD1 matching over 7 bases. Germline-derived CDR1 and CDR2 are SGDLS and YYNGEE. With V trimmed by 1 base and J by 5 bases, 7 bases remained unmatched. The CDR3 spans 15 residues. The CDR3 coding sequence is TGTGCCAGCAGCGTACACGGGACAGTGGGAGATACGCAGTATTTT. Amino acids: CASSVHGTVGDTQYF.

The sample holds one count of this clone. The V call is TRBV27, the J call TRBJ1-4; 7 bases map to TRBD1. The CDR3 totals 15 residues. The junction had 14 bases not matched to a gene; V was cut back by 6 bases and J by 10 bases. Germline V gene lookup returns CDR1 MNHEY and CDR2 SMNVEV (reference sequence). DNA of the CDR3: TGTGCCAGCAGACAAGGGGGCGCCAAACAGGCAAAACTGTTTTTT. Residues: CASRQGGAKQAKLFF. Combining the CDR3 with reference TRBV27 and TRBJ1-4 gives the whole variable domain EAQVTQNPRYLITVTGKKLTVTCSQNMNHEYMSWYRQDPGLGLRQIYYSMNVEVTDKGDVPEGYKVSRKEKRNFPLILESPSPNQTSLYFCASRQGGAKQAKLFFGSGTQLSVL.

This clone has a handful of counts. The chain links TRBV20-1 to TRBJ2-7; TRBD2 aligns across 7 bases. The CDR3 is made up of 14 amino acids. Germline trimming cut 3 bases from V and 0 bases from J; bases unmatched to any gene: 5. Per the germline V gene, CDR1 is DFQATT and CDR2 is SNEGSKA (reference sequence). The CDR3 spells CSASGAGLSYEQYF. The CDR3 nucleotides read TGCAGTGCTAGTGGAGCGGGGCTCTCCTACGAGCAGTACTTC.

The rearrangement links TRBV28 to TRBJ1-2; TRBD1 aligns across 7 bases. CDR3 length equals 15 residues. With 2 bases clipped from V and 4 bases from J, the junction kept 7 bases outside the gene matches. The V gene's germline CDR1 is MDHEN and CDR2 SYDVKM. The CDR3 bases are TGTGCCAGCAGTTTAGGGCTGACAGGGATCTATGGCTACACCTTC. Translation: CASSLGLTGIYGYTF.

V and J are TRBV10-1 and TRBJ2-5, with D unresolved. CDR1 is WNHNN, CDR2 SYGVQD, per germline (reference sequence). Trimming took 2 bases from V and 4 from J, leaving 11 bases between them. This CDR3 has 14 amino acids. CDR3 amino acids: CASSETTLGETQYF. CDR3 nucleotides: TGCGCCAGCAGTGAGACCACTCTAGGAGAGACCCAGTACTTC.

The chain recombines TRBV4-2 with TRBJ1-5; D ambiguous. This CDR3 has 15 residues. V was trimmed by 0 bases and J by 7 bases, leaving 13 bases between them. Germline V gene sequence: CDR1 LGHNA, CDR2 YNFKEQ. The CDR3 sequence is CASSQDGEWKQPQHF. CDR3 nucleotide sequence: TGTGCCAGCAGCCAAGACGGGGAGTGGAAACAGCCCCAGCATTTT.

This chain joins TRBV6-5 and TRBJ2-2; weak D call: TRBD1 (6 bases). Per germline, CDR1 MNHEY and CDR2 SVGAGI. The CDR3 sequence is 15 residues long. The V end lost 5 bases, the J end lost 4 bases, and 14 bases lay between the germline ends. In nucleotides, the CDR3 is TGTGCCAGCAGTCCCATGATAGGGGGCACCGGGGAGCTGTTTTTT. It yields the protein CASSPMIGGTGELFF.

The genes are TRBV7-3 and TRBJ2-1, with TRBD2 matching over 7 bases. CDR3 length: 14 amino acids. Trimming cost V 2 bases and J 8 bases; bases outside gene matches: 6. Looked up from germline, CDR1 is SGHTA and CDR2 is FQGTGA. The CDR3 nucleotides are TGTGCCAGCAGCTTATTGGCTAGCGGCGATGAGCAGTTCTTC. Its translation: CASSLLASGDEQFF.

The J gene is TRBJ1-5, the V gene TRBV7-8; D gene unclear. Trimming pared 1 base from V and 0 bases from J, leaving 7 bases between. The CDR3 runs 15 residues. Per the germline V gene, CDR1 is SGHVS and CDR2 is FQNEAQ. The CDR3 sequence: CASSLDSYSNQPQHF. The CDR3 nucleotides read TGTGCCAGCAGCTTAGACAGCTATAGCAATCAGCCCCAGCATTTT. The whole variable domain, filled in from reference TRBV7-8 and TRBJ1-5, reads GAGVSQSPRYKVAKRGQDVALRCDPISGHVSLFWYQQALGQGPEFLTYFQNEAQLDKSGLPSDRFFAERPEGSVSTLKIQRTQQEDSAVYLCASSLDSYSNQPQHFGDGTRLSIL.

The rearrangement uses TRBV6-5 and TRBJ2-1; D possibly corresponds to TRBD2 (6 bases). V dropped 5 bases and J dropped 8 bases, with 16 bases sitting between them. The germline gives CDR1 MNHEY, CDR2 SVGAGI. CDR3 size: 14 residues. The CDR3 region has the DNA TGTGCCAGCAGTCCTTGGCCGGGGGTGGATGAGCAGTTCTTC. It yields the protein CASSPWPGVDEQFF.

The rearrangement uses TRBV2 and TRBJ2-3, with a possible D match to TRBD2 (6 bases). The germline V gene encodes CDR1 SNHLY and CDR2 FYNNEI. Trimming cost V 8 bases and J 3 bases, with 12 bases left between them. The CDR3 runs 13 residues. The CDR3 coding sequence is TGTGCCAGCCTTCCGGGAGCTACAGATACGCAGTATTTT. Residues: CASLPGATDTQYF.

This clone was detected only once. V usage is TRBV6-6 and J usage is TRBJ2-7, with 9 nucleotides matching TRBD1. V was clipped by 5 bases and J by 6 bases; unmatched bases: 5. CDR1 and CDR2 (germline): MNHNY, SVGAGI (reference sequence). This CDR3 contains 13 residues. The CDR3 DNA follows: TGTGCCAGCAGTCAGGACAGGGGCTCCGAGCAGTACGTC. This sequence encodes CASSQDRGSEQYV.

The rearrangement joins TRBV11-2 to TRBJ2-5, with TRBD1 as a possible D gene (6 bases). Germline V gives CDR1 SGHAT, CDR2 FQNNGV. V lost 3 bases to trimming and J lost 3 bases, with 20 bases between them. The CDR3 has 17 amino acids. The CDR3 DNA reads as TGTGCCAGCAGCTTGAGGACAGCCTTTAGCCTCGAAGAGACCCAGTACTTC. This encodes CASSLRTAFSLEETQYF. The entire variable domain, with the rest obtained from reference TRBV11-2 and TRBJ2-5, is as follows: EAGVAQSPRYKIIEKRQSVAFWCNPISGHATLYWYQQILGQGPKLLIQFQNNGVVDDSQLPKDRFSAERLKGVDSTLKIQPAKLEDSAVYLCASSLRTAFSLEETQYFGPGTRLLVL.